Listed below are T cell receptor beta chains from one sample, sequenced in a study of T cell responses to AZD1222 COVID-19 vaccine. Assay used: immunoSEQ multiplex PCR; TCRdb lists only in-frame clones, some missing. This sample has about 160,000 clones, with roughly 92% found just once. The specimen comprised peripheral blood, sampled on day 0 of AZD1222 vaccination. These receptors came from an adult in good health. The CDR3 runs from the conserved cysteine through the conserved F or W. A D gene is named only where the DNA matches it firmly. The size of a clone is reported for some rows only, either as once, few or many, or as a class for expanded clones.

cdr3_aa: CASSQSQGSGYTF
cdr3_nt: TGTGCCAGCAGCCAGTCACAGGGAAGTGGCTACACCTTC
clone_size: -
d_call: -
cdr3_length: 13
j_call: TRBJ1-2
v_call: TRBV3-1/TRBV3-2

cdr3_aa: CTSSYDGRPNEKLFF
cdr3_nt: TGTACCAGCAGTTACGACGGGCGCCCTAATGAAAAACTGTTTTTT
clone_size: -
d_call: -
cdr3_length: 15
j_call: TRBJ1-4
v_call: TRBV6-5

cdr3_aa: CASSLVGGIPNYGYTF
cdr3_nt: TGCGCCAGCAGCTTGGTTGGGGGGATCCCTAACTATGGCTACACCTTC
clone_size: -
d_call: -
cdr3_length: 16
j_call: TRBJ1-2
v_call: TRBV5-1

cdr3_aa: CASTTRLNTEAFF
cdr3_nt: TGTGCCAGCACAACCAGGTTGAACACTGAAGCTTTCTTT
clone_size: -
d_call: -
cdr3_length: 13
j_call: TRBJ1-1
v_call: TRBV6-5

cdr3_aa: CASSPLLAGVRMGELFF
cdr3_nt: TGCGCCAGCAGCCCCCTTCTAGCGGGGGTTCGGATGGGGGAGCTGTTTTTT
clone_size: -
d_call: TRBD2
cdr3_length: 17
j_call: TRBJ2-2
v_call: TRBV4-1

cdr3_aa: CASQTGQSSYNEQFF
cdr3_nt: TGTGCCAGCCAAACAGGGCAGAGCTCCTACAATGAGCAGTTCTTC
clone_size: -
d_call: -
cdr3_length: 15
j_call: TRBJ2-1
v_call: TRBV11-2

cdr3_aa: CASRPPGYNEQFF
cdr3_nt: TGTGCCAGCAGACCACCGGGGTACAATGAGCAGTTCTTC
clone_size: -
d_call: -
cdr3_length: 13
j_call: TRBJ2-1
v_call: TRBV6-5

cdr3_aa: CASSQVLRGGWDEQFF
cdr3_nt: TGTGCCAGCAGCCAAGTGTTGCGGGGGGGCTGGGATGAGCAGTTCTTC
clone_size: -
d_call: TRBD2
cdr3_length: 16
j_call: TRBJ2-1
v_call: TRBV3-1/TRBV3-2

cdr3_aa: CASSLISGGLEAFF
cdr3_nt: TGTGCCAGCAGCTTAATCTCAGGGGGACTTGAAGCTTTCTTT
clone_size: -
d_call: TRBD1
cdr3_length: 14
j_call: TRBJ1-1
v_call: TRBV7-8

cdr3_aa: CASSVGGPDTEAFF
cdr3_nt: TGTGCCAGCAGCGTAGGGGGGCCCGACACTGAAGCTTTCTTT
clone_size: -
d_call: -
cdr3_length: 14
j_call: TRBJ1-1
v_call: TRBV9

cdr3_aa: CAWSNPYVTENSPLHF
cdr3_nt: TGTGCCTGGAGTAACCCCTACGTGACAGAAAATTCACCCCTCCACTTT
clone_size: -
d_call: -
cdr3_length: 16
j_call: TRBJ1-6
v_call: TRBV30

cdr3_aa: CASSPRTSGGAETQYF
cdr3_nt: TGTGCCAGCTCACCACGGACTAGCGGGGGGGCCGAGACCCAGTACTTC
clone_size: -
d_call: TRBD2
cdr3_length: 16
j_call: TRBJ2-5
v_call: TRBV18

cdr3_aa: CASSSGVTVNSPLHF
cdr3_nt: TGTGCCAGCAGCTCGGGGGTGACGGTAAATTCACCCCTCCACTTT
clone_size: -
d_call: -
cdr3_length: 15
j_call: TRBJ1-6
v_call: TRBV7-9

cdr3_aa: CAWSVGGVETQYF
cdr3_nt: TGTGCCTGGAGTGTGGGGGGCGTCGAGACCCAGTACTTC
clone_size: -
d_call: -
cdr3_length: 13
j_call: TRBJ2-5
v_call: TRBV30

cdr3_aa: CASSLPGVLEAFF
cdr3_nt: TGTGCCAGCAGTTTACCAGGGGTGTTGGAAGCTTTCTTT
clone_size: -
d_call: -
cdr3_length: 13
j_call: TRBJ1-1
v_call: TRBV2

cdr3_aa: CATADGRSDTGELFF
cdr3_nt: TGTGCCACCGCCGATGGGCGGTCGGACACCGGGGAGCTGTTTTTT
clone_size: once
d_call: -
cdr3_length: 15
j_call: TRBJ2-2
v_call: TRBV6-5

cdr3_aa: CASSQVPIMFQPQHF
cdr3_nt: TGCGCCAGCAGCCAAGTTCCCATCATGTTTCAGCCCCAGCATTTT
clone_size: -
d_call: -
cdr3_length: 15
j_call: TRBJ1-5
v_call: TRBV4-1

cdr3_aa: CASSYSSEGGQPQHF
cdr3_nt: TGTGCCAGCAGTTACTCGTCGGAGGGAGGTCAGCCCCAGCATTTT
clone_size: -
d_call: -
cdr3_length: 15
j_call: TRBJ1-5
v_call: TRBV6-5

cdr3_aa: CASSFSVSYNEQFF
cdr3_nt: TGTGCCAGCAGTTTTAGCGTCAGCTACAATGAGCAGTTCTTC
clone_size: -
d_call: -
cdr3_length: 14
j_call: TRBJ2-1
v_call: TRBV6-2/TRBV6-3

cdr3_aa: CAWTVGGGTEAFF
cdr3_nt: TGTGCCTGGACCGTAGGGGGGGGCACTGAAGCTTTCTTT
clone_size: -
d_call: -
cdr3_length: 13
j_call: TRBJ1-1
v_call: TRBV30

cdr3_aa: CASSWVGGRMETQYF
cdr3_nt: TGTGCCAGCAGCTGGGTTGGTGGGCGGATGGAGACCCAGTACTTC
clone_size: -
d_call: -
cdr3_length: 15
j_call: TRBJ2-5
v_call: TRBV11-2

cdr3_aa: CATSPTRDLFGQFF
cdr3_nt: TGTGCCACCAGCCCCACCCGGGACCTCTTCGGGCAGTTCTTC
clone_size: -
d_call: -
cdr3_length: 14
j_call: TRBJ2-1
v_call: TRBV15

cdr3_aa: CASRSLQGGYGYTF
cdr3_nt: TGTGCCAGCAGATCCCTACAGGGGGGGTATGGCTACACCTTC
clone_size: -
d_call: TRBD1
cdr3_length: 14
j_call: TRBJ1-2
v_call: TRBV5-6

cdr3_aa: CASSLQGNSPLHF
cdr3_nt: TGTGCCAGTAGTCTCCAGGGGAATTCACCCCTCCACTTT
clone_size: -
d_call: -
cdr3_length: 13
j_call: TRBJ1-6
v_call: TRBV19

cdr3_aa: CASSEAGVGRNQPQHF
cdr3_nt: TGTGCCAGCAGTGAAGCGGGGGTCGGGCGCAATCAGCCCCAGCATTTT
clone_size: -
d_call: -
cdr3_length: 16
j_call: TRBJ1-5
v_call: TRBV2

cdr3_aa: CASSVDGSYNSPLHF
cdr3_nt: TGTGCCAGCAGCGTAGACGGATCCTATAATTCACCCCTCCACTTT
clone_size: -
d_call: -
cdr3_length: 15
j_call: TRBJ1-6
v_call: TRBV9

cdr3_aa: CASNLPLTGQPQHF
cdr3_nt: TGTGCCAGCAATCTTCCACTGACAGGACAGCCCCAGCATTTT
clone_size: -
d_call: -
cdr3_length: 14
j_call: TRBJ1-5
v_call: TRBV28

cdr3_aa: CASIQEVTDTQYF
cdr3_nt: TGTGCCAGCATCCAAGAGGTAACAGATACGCAGTATTTT
clone_size: -
d_call: -
cdr3_length: 13
j_call: TRBJ2-3
v_call: TRBV12-3/TRBV12-4

cdr3_aa: CASSPTQGWQPNGYTF
cdr3_nt: TGTGCCAGTAGCCCAACTCAAGGATGGCAGCCCAATGGCTACACCTTC
clone_size: -
d_call: -
cdr3_length: 16
j_call: TRBJ1-2
v_call: TRBV19

cdr3_aa: CAWTFGGTGNQPQHF
cdr3_nt: TGTGCCTGGACGTTTGGAGGGACCGGCAATCAGCCCCAGCATTTT
clone_size: -
d_call: -
cdr3_length: 15
j_call: TRBJ1-5
v_call: TRBV30

cdr3_aa: CASSLEGTSGAGELFF
cdr3_nt: TGTGCCAGCAGCTTAGAGGGGACTAGCGGGGCCGGGGAGCTGTTTTTT
clone_size: -
d_call: TRBD2
cdr3_length: 16
j_call: TRBJ2-2
v_call: TRBV7-2

cdr3_aa: CAWSVGTGPYYGYTF
cdr3_nt: TGTGCCTGGAGTGTAGGGACAGGGCCCTACTATGGCTACACCTTC
clone_size: -
d_call: TRBD1
cdr3_length: 15
j_call: TRBJ1-2
v_call: TRBV30

cdr3_aa: CASSDQGARAFF
cdr3_nt: TGTGCCAGCAGTGACCAGGGGGCGCGGGCTTTCTTT
clone_size: once
d_call: TRBD1
cdr3_length: 12
j_call: TRBJ1-1
v_call: TRBV6-1

cdr3_aa: CASSLPGPLETQYF
cdr3_nt: TGTGCCAGCAGCTTACCGGGACCCCTGGAGACCCAGTACTTC
clone_size: -
d_call: -
cdr3_length: 14
j_call: TRBJ2-5
v_call: TRBV7-2

cdr3_aa: CASSLSAGAYNEQFF
cdr3_nt: TGTGCCAGCAGCTTAAGCGCGGGAGCCTACAATGAGCAGTTCTTC
clone_size: -
d_call: TRBD2
cdr3_length: 15
j_call: TRBJ2-1
v_call: TRBV7-2

cdr3_aa: CASSYSSEYNEQFF
cdr3_nt: TGTGCCAGCAGTTACTCGTCAGAATACAATGAGCAGTTCTTC
clone_size: few
d_call: -
cdr3_length: 14
j_call: TRBJ2-1
v_call: TRBV6-2/TRBV6-3